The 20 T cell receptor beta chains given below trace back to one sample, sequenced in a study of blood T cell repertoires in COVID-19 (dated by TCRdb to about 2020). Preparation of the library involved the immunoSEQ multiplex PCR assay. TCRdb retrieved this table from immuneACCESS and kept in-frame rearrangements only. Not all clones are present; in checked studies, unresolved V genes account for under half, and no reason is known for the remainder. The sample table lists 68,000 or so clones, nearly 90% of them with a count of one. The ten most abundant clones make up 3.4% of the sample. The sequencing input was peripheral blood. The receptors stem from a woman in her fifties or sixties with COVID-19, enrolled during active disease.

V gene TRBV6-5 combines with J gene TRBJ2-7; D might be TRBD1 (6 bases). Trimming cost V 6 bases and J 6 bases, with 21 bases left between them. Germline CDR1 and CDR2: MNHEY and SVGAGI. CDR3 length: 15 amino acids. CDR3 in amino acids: CASSRTTRGLGEQYF. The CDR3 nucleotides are TGTGCCAGCAGCCGCACTACTAGGGGGTTGGGCGAGCAGTACTTC.

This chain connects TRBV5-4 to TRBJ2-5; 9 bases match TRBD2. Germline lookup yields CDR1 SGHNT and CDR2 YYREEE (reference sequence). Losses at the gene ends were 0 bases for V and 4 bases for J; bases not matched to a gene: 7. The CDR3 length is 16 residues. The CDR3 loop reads CASSLAGREGRETQYF. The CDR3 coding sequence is TGTGCCAGCAGCTTGGCCGGGCGGGAGGGCCGAGAGACCCAGTACTTC.

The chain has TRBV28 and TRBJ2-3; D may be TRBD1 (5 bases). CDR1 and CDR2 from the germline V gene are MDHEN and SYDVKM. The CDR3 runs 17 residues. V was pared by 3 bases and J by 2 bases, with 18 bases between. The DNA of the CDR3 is TGTGCCAGCAGTTTCGGTGATGGCAGGGATCACACAGATACGCAGTATTTT. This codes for CASSFGDGRDHTDTQYF.

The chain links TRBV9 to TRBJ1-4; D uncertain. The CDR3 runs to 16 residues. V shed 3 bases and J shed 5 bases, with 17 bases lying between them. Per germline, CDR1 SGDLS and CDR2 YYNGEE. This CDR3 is CASSDMTPGGNEKLFF. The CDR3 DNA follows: TGTGCCAGCAGCGATATGACCCCCGGAGGGAATGAAAAACTGTTTTTT.

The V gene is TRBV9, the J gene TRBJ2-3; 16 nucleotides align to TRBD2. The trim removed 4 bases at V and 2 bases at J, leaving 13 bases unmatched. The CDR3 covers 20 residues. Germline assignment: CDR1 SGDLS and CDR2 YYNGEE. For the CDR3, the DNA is TGTGCCAGCAGCCAATATGCCGGGACTAGCGGGAGGGCTAACACAGATACGCAGTATTTT. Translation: CASSQYAGTSGRANTDTQYF.

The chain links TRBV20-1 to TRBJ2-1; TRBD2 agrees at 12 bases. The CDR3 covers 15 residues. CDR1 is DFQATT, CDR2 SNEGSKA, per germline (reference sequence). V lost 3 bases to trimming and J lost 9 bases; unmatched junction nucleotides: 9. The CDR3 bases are TGCAGTGCTAGTGGTGGACTAGCGGGATCCACTGAGCAGTTCTTC. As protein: CSASGGLAGSTEQFF.

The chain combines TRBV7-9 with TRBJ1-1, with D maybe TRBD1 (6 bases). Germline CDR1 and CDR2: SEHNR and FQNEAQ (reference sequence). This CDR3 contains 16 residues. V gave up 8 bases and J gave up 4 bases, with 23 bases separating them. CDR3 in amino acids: CASAPSPSQGFTEAFF. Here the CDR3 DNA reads TGTGCCAGCGCGCCCTCACCCTCTCAGGGGTTCACTGAAGCTTTCTTT.

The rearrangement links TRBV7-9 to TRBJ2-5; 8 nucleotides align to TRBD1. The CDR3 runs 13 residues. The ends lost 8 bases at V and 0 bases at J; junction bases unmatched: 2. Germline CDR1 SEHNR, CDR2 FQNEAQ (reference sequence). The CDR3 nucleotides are TGTGCCAGCGGGGACAGGAACCAAGAGACCCAGTACTTC. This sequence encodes CASGDRNQETQYF.

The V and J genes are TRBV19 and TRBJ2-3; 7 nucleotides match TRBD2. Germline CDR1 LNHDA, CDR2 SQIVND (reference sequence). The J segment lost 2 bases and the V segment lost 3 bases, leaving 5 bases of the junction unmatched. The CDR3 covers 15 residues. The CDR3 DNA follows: TGTGCCAGTAGTATCGGACTAGTCGCCACAGATACGCAGTATTTT. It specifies CASSIGLVATDTQYF.

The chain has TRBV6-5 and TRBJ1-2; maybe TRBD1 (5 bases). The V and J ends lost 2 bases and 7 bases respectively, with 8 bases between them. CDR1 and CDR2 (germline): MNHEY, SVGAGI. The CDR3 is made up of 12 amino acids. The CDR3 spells CASSYGGLGYTF. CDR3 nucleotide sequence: TGTGCCAGCAGTTACGGGGGACTTGGCTACACCTTC.

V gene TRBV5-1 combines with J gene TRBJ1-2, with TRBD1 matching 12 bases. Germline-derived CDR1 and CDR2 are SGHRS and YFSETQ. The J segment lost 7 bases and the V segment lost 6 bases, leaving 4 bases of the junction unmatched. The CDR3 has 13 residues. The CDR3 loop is CASTWGQGAGYTF. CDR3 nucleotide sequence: TGCGCCAGCACCTGGGGACAGGGGGCTGGCTACACCTTC.

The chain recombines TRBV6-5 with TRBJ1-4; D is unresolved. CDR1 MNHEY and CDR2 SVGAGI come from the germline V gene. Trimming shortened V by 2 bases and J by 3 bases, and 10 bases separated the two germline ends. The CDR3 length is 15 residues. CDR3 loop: CASSYEVAANEKLFF. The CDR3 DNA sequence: TGTGCCAGCAGTTACGAAGTGGCGGCTAATGAAAAACTGTTTTTT.

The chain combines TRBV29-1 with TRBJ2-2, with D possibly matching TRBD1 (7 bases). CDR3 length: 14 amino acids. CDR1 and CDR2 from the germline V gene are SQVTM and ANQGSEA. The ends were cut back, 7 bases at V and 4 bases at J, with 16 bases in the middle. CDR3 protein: CSGAGGGLTGELFF. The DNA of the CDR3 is TGCAGCGGCGCAGGAGGGGGCCTCACCGGGGAGCTGTTTTTT.

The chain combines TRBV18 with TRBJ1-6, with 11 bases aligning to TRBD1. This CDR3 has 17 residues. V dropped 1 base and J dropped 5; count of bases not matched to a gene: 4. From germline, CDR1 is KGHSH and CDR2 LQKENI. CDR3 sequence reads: CASSPLGQGAHNSPLHF. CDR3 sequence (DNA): TGTGCCAGCTCACCACTCGGACAGGGGGCGCATAATTCACCCCTCCACTTT. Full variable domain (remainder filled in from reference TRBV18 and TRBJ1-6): NAGVMQNPRHLVRRRGQEARLRCSPMKGHSHVYWYRQLPEEGLKFMVYLQKENIIDESGMPKERFSAEFPKEGPSILRIQQVVRGDSAAYFCASSPLGQGAHNSPLHFGNGTRLTVT.

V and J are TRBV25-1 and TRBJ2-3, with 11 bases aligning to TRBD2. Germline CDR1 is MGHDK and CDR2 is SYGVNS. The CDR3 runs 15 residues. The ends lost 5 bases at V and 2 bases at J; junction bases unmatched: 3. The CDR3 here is CASSNSGRATDTQYF. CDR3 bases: TGTGCCAGCAGTAATAGCGGGAGGGCCACAGATACGCAGTATTTT. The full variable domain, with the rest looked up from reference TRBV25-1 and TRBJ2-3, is EADIYQTPRYLVIGTGKKITLECSQTMGHDKMYWYQQDPGMELHLIHYSYGVNSTEKGDLSSESTVSRIRTEHFPLTLESARPSHTSQYLCASSNSGRATDTQYFGPGTRLTVL.

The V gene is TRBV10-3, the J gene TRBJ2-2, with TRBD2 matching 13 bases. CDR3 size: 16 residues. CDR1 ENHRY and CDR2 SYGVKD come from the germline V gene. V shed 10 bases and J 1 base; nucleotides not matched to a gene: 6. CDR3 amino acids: CATQRLAGGNTGELFF. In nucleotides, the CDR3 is TGTGCCACCCAAAGACTAGCGGGAGGGAACACCGGGGAGCTGTTTTTT.

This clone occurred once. The CDR3 DNA reads as TGTGCCAGCAGCCCCTCGGGTACAGATACGCAGTATTTT. It yields the protein CASSPSGTDTQYF. The chain has TRBV9 and TRBJ2-3; no firm D call. CDR3 length equals 13 residues. Deletions cut 4 bases from V and 3 bases from J, with 9 bases between. Germline V CDR1 and CDR2: SGDLS, YYNGEE.

In DNA, the CDR3 is TGTGCCTGGAGTGTCCAGGGGTTGAATGAAAAACTGTTTTTT. The encoded protein is CAWSVQGLNEKLFF. The V gene is TRBV30, the J gene TRBJ1-4; D is possibly TRBD1 (6 bases). V was shortened by 0 bases and J by 5 bases, with 10 bases between the two germline ends. Germline V CDR1 and CDR2: GTSNPN, SVGIG (reference sequence). The CDR3 length is 14 residues.

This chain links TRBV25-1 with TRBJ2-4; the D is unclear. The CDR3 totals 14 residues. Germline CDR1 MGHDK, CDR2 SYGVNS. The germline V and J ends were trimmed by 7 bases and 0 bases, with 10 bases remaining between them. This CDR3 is CASTPQEAKNIQYF. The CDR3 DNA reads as TGTGCCAGCACCCCGCAGGAAGCCAAAAACATTCAGTACTTC. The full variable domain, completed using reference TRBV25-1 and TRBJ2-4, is EADIYQTPRYLVIGTGKKITLECSQTMGHDKMYWYQQDPGMELHLIHYSYGVNSTEKGDLSSESTVSRIRTEHFPLTLESARPSHTSQYLCASTPQEAKNIQYFGAGTRLSVL.

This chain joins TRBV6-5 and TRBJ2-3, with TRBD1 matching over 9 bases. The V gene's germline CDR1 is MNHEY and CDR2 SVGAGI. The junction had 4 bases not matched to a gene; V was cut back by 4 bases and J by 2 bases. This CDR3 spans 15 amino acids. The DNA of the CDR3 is TGTGCCAGCAGTTTACAGGGGGCTATCACAGATACGCAGTATTTT. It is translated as CASSLQGAITDTQYF.